The clone carrying this T cell receptor (beta chain) was recorded many times. As yet, its antigen is unknown. For TCR beta, libraries came from iRepertoire HTBI primers and Arm-PCR of CDR3 regions. From the multiplex PCR reads, TCRdb called clonotypes with MiXCR, one entry per CDR3 protein. The sample consists of about 420,000 distinct CDR3 sequences, about a sixth of them appearing once. This entry is derived from a study of regulatory T cells in long-lasting Graves disease. The study, taken as a whole, reports: Not thyroid tissue but only peripheral blood was studied. It was in persistent disease that TRBV28, TRBJ1-2 and TRBJ2-5 were favored. Reduced TCR diversity was observed in persistent Graves' patients versus newly diagnosed patients.

Germline assignment: CDR1 SGHTA and CDR2 FQGTGA. The CDR3 has 20 residues. V shed 4 bases, J shed 3 bases, and the junction held 22 bases outside the gene matches. As to time point: newly diagnosed GD, antithyroid drugs for less than 3 months. PBMC RNA was the source of the TCR library. This same sample was also part of a study on T cells in Graves' hyperthyroidism and ophthalmopathy. From that second work: HTBI primers were used for first-round RT-PCR of the TCR CDR3.

V usage is TRBV7-3 and J usage is TRBJ2-7; TRBD1 matches at 9 bases. Sequenced material: peripheral blood mononuclear cells (PBMCs), taken at new diagnosis, from a patient treated with antithyroid drugs. The origin of this receptor is a young woman with Graves disease. CDR3 coding DNA: TGTGCCAGCAGCTCCTTAGTCCCGGGACAGGGTTTCACCGATAGCTACGAGCAGTACTTC. It encodes CASSSLVPGQGFTDSYEQYF.